This T cell receptor beta chain was recorded in a study of Siglec-9 on CD8 T cells in melanoma. This CDR3 contains 15 residues. The germline V and J ends were trimmed by 2 bases and 7 bases, with 14 bases remaining between them. The germline V gene has CDR1 MNHEY and CDR2 SVGAGI. A word on this clone: The antigen remains unidentified.

Some clones are missing from TCRdb's copy, which holds only in-frame ones; the method was immunoSEQ multiplex PCR. The sample consists of some 37,000 clones, approximately 83% of them appearing once. Study conclusions and caveats: Siglec-9 reportedly marks and regulates an effector memory CD8+ T-cell subset apparently accumulating in melanoma tumors.

The sequence derives from a human donor in good health. Sequenced sample: Siglec-9- CD8+ T cells sorted from blood. The chain is built from TRBV6-5 and TRBJ1-4; possibly TRBD1 for D (6 bases). The CDR3 reads CASSYRGAGGEKLFF. The CDR3 nucleotides are TGTGCCAGCAGTTACCGGGGGGCGGGAGGTGAAAAACTGTTTTTT.